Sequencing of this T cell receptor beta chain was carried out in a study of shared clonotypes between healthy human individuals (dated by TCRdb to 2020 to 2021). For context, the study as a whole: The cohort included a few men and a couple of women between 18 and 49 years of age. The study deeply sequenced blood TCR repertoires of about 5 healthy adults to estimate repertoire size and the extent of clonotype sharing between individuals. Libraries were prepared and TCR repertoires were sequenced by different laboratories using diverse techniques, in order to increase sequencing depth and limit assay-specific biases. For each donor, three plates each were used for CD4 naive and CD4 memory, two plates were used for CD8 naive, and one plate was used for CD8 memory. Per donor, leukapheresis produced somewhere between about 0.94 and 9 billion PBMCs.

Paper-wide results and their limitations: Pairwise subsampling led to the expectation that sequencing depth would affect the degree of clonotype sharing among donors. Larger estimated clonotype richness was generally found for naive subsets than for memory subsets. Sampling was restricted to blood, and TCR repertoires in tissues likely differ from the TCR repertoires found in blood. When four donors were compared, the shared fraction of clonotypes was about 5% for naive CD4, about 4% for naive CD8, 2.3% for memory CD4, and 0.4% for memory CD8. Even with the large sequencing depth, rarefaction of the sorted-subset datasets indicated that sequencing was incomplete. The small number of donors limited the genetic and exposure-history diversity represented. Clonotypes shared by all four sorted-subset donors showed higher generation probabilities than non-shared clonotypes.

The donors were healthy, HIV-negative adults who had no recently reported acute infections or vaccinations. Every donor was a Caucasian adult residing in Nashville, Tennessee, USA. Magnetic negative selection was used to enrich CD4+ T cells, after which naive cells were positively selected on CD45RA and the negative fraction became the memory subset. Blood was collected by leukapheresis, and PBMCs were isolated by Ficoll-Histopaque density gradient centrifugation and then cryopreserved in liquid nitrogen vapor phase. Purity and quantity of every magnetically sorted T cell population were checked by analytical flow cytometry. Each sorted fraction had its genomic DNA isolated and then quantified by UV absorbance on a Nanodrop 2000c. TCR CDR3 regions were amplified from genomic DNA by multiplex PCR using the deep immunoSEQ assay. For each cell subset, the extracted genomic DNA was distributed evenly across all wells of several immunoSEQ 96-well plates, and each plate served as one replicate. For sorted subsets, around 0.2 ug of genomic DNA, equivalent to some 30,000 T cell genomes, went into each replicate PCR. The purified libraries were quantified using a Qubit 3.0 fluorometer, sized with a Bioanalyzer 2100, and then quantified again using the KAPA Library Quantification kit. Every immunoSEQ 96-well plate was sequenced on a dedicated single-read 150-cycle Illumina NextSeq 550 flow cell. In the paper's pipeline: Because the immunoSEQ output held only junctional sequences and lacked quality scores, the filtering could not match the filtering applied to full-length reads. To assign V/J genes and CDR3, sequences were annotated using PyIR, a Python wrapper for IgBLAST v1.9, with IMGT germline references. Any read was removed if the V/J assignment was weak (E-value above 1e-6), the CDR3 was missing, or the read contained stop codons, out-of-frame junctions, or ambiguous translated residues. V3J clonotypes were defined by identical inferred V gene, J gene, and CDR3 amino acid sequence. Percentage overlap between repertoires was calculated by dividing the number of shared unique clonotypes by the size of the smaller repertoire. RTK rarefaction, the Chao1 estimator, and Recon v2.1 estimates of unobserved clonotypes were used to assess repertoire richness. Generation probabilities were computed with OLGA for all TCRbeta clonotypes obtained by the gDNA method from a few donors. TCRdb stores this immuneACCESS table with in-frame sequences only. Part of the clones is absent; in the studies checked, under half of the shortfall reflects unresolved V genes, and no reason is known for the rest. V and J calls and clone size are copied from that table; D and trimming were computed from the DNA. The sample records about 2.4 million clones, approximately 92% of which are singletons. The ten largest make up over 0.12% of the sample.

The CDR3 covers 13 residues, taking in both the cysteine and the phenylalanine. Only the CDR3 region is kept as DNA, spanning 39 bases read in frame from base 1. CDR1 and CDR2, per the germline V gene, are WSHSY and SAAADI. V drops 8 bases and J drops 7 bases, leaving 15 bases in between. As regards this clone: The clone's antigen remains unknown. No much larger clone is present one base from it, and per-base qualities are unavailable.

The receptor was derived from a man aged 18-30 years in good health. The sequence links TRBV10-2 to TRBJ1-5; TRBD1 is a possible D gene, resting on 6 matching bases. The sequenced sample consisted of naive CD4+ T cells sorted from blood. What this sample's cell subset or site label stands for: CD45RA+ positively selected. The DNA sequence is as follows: TGCGCCAGCGGCAGGGGAGGGAACCAGCCCCAGCATTTT. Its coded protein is CASGRGGNQPQHF.